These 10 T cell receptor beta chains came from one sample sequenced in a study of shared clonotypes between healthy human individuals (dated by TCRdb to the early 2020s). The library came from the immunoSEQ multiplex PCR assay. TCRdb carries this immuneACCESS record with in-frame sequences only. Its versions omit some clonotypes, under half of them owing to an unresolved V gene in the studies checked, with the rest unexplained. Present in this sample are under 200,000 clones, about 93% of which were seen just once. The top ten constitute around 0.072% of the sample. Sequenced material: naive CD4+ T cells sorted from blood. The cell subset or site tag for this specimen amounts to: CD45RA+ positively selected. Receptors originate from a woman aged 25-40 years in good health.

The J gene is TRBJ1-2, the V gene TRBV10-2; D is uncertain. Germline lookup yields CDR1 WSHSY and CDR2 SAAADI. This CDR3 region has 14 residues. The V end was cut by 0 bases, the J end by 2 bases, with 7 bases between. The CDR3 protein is CASSESGRNYGYTF. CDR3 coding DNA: TGCGCCAGCAGTGAGTCGGGCCGAAACTATGGCTACACCTTC.

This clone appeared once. DNA for the CDR3: TGTGCCAGCAGTCTCCAGCGGACCTCCTACGAGCAGTACTTC. This codes for CASSLQRTSYEQYF. This chain joins TRBV28 and TRBJ2-5, with D possibly matching TRBD2 (5 bases). The J call is uncertain, as TRBJ2-7 better fits the DNA end. Germline lookup yields CDR1 MDHEN and CDR2 SYDVKM. The CDR3 consists of 14 residues.

The CDR3 sequence is CASSPTGNYGYTF. The CDR3 DNA reads TGTGCCAGCAGTCCGACAGGCAACTATGGCTACACCTTC. The V call is TRBV28, the J call TRBJ1-2; D possibly corresponds to TRBD1 (6 bases). Trimming took off 5 bases at V and 2 bases at J, with 9 bases between the two ends. The CDR3 covers 13 residues. Germline V lookup: CDR1 MDHEN, CDR2 SYDVKM.

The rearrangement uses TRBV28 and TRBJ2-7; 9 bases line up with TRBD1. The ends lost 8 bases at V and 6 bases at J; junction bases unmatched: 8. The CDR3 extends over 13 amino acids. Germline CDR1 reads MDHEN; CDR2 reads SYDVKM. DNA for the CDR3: TGTGCCAGCCAGGGGACAGGGTCTGGCGAGCAGTACTTC. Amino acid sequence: CASQGTGSGEQYF.

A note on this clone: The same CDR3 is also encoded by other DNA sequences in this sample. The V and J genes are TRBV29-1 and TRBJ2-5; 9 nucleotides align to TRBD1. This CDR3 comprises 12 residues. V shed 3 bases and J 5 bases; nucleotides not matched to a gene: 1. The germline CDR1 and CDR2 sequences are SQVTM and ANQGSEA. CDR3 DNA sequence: TGCAGCGTTGACGGGACAGGGGAGACCCAGTACTTC. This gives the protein CSVDGTGETQYF.

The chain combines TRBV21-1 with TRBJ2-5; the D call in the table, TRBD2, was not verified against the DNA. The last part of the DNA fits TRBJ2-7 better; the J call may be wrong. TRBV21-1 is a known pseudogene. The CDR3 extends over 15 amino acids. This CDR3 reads CASSKEQCSSYEQYF. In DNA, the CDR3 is TGTGCCAGCAGCAAAGAGCAGTGTAGCTCCTACGAGCAGTACTTC.

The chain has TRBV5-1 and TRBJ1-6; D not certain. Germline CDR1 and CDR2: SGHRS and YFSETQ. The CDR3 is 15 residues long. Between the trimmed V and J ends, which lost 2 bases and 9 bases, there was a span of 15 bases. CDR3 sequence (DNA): TGCGCCAGCAGCTTTAACGAGAATTTCGGTTCACCCCTCCACTTT. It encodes CASSFNENFGSPLHF.

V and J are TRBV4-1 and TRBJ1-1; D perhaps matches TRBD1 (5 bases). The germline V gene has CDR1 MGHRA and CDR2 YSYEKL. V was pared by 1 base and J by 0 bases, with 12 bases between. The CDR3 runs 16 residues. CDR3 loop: CASSQAAGQMNTEAFF. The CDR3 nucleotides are TGCGCCAGCAGCCAAGCCGCAGGGCAAATGAACACTGAAGCTTTCTTT.

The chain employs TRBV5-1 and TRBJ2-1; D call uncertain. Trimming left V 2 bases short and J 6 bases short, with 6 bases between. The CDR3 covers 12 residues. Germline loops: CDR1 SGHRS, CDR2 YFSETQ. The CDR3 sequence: CASSLYTNEQFF. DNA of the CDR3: TGCGCCAGCAGCTTATATACCAATGAGCAGTTCTTC.

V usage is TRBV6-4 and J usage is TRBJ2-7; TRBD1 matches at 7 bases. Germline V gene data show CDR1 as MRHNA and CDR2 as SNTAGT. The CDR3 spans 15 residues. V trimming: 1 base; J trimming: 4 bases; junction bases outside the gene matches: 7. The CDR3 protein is CASSDCPGTAYEQYF. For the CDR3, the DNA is TGTGCCAGCAGTGACTGTCCCGGGACAGCTTACGAGCAGTACTTC.